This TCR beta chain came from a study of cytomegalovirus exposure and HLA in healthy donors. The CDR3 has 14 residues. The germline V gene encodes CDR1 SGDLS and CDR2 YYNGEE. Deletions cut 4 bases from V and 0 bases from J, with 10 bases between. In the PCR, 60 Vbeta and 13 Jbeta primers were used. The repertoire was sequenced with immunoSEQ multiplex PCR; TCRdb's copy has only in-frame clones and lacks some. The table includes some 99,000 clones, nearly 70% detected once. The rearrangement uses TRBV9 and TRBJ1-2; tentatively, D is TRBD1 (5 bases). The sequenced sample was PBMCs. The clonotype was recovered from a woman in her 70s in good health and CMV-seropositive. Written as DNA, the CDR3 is TGTGCCAGCAGCCCCGGGGGAGCTAACTATGGCTACACCTTC. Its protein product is CASSPGGANYGYTF.